This T cell receptor (beta chain) was profiled in a study of T cell responses to AZD1222 COVID-19 vaccine. Broader study findings: Two AZD1222 doses significantly raised spike-specific TCR breadth and depth over controls. Possibly, clonal diversity was underestimated; donors were largely white British and included more females.

Here immunoSEQ multiplex PCR was the method, and the copy in TCRdb shows in-frame clones only, minus some. The data contain 60,000 to 90,000 clones, about 80% of them singletons. This CDR3 spans 16 amino acids. Per germline, CDR1 LGHDT and CDR2 YNNKEL (reference sequence). V shed 1 base and J shed 4 bases, with 16 bases lying between them. Remarks on this clone: The target antigen is unknown.

The chain joins TRBV3-1 (or the pseudogene TRBV3-2) to TRBJ1-2; D gene unclear. The sequence came from an adult who received the MenACWY meningococcal vaccine as a control. The starting material was peripheral blood, obtained 28 days after the second dose of the MenACWY control vaccine. The CDR3 region has the DNA TGTGCCAGCAGCCAAGGGATAGGAGCCTCCCTCTATGGCTACACCTTC. Translation gives CASSQGIGASLYGYTF.